Shown below are 14 T cell receptor beta chains from a single sample sequenced in a study of regulatory T cells in long-lasting Graves disease. Both iRepertoire HTBI primers and Arm-PCR of CDR3 regions were used to build the TCR beta libraries. One entry per CDR3 protein, called by TCRdb with MiXCR from the multiplex PCR reads. The sample records 400,000 to 500,000 distinct CDR3 sequences, 14% being singletons. Regarding time point: newly diagnosed GD, antithyroid drugs for less than 3 months. Scientists built the TCR library using RNA that was extracted from PBMCs. These data are also associated with another study on T cells in Graves' hyperthyroidism and ophthalmopathy.

Source: peripheral blood mononuclear cells (PBMCs), taken at new diagnosis, from a patient treated with antithyroid drugs. These receptors all stem from a woman in her fifties or sixties with Graves disease.

This clonotype was seen ten or more times. The chain joins TRBV6-1 to TRBJ2-5, with 12 bases identical to TRBD2. The CDR3 is made up of 18 amino acids. The V gene end was trimmed by 6 bases and the J gene end by 4 bases; junction bases not matched to a gene: 15. Per the germline V gene, CDR1 is MNHNS and CDR2 is SASEGT. The CDR3 loop reads CASSHGTSGRPGGETQYF. The DNA for the CDR3 is TGTGCCAGCAGCCACGGTACTAGCGGGAGGCCCGGGGGAGAGACCCAGTACTTC.

At least ten counts were recorded for this clonotype. The rearrangement joins TRBV20-1 to TRBJ2-7; D might be TRBD1 or TRBD2, each matching 5 bases. The CDR3 runs 16 residues. Trimming pared 6 bases from V and 6 bases from J, leaving 27 bases between. Germline CDR1 reads DFQATT; CDR2 reads SNEGSKA (reference sequence). The CDR3 nucleotides read TGCAGTGCAACTCCCACCCGGGACCGCAGTCCCTTCGAGCAGTACTTC. It codes for CSATPTRDRSPFEQYF.

On this clonotype itself: A much larger clonotype is one base distant, so this may be a read error. The CDR3 protein is CSARDSGGSYNERFF. The CDR3, as DNA: TGCAGTGCTAGAGATTCTGGCGGCTCCTACAATGAGCGGTTCTTC. This chain connects TRBV20-1 to TRBJ2-1, with D unclear. The CDR3 contains 15 residues. From germline, CDR1 is DFQATT and CDR2 SNEGSKA (reference sequence).

The chain joins TRBV7-6 to TRBJ1-1; D uncertain. The V and J ends lost 5 bases and 5 bases respectively, with 12 bases between them. CDR1 is SGHVS, CDR2 FNYEAQ, per germline. The CDR3 runs 13 residues. Written as DNA, the CDR3 is TGTGCCAGCAGCCGACTCACGGAAACTGAAGCTTTCTTT. It specifies CASSRLTETEAFF.

This clonotype has at least ten counts. V is TRBV28 and J is TRBJ1-2; the match to TRBD1 covers 9 bases. The CDR3 consists of 19 residues. V shed 7 bases and J 7 bases; nucleotides not matched to a gene: 25. CDR1 and CDR2 (germline): MDHEN, SYDVKM. The CDR3 spells CASTPTGGVGDSTPGGYTF. The CDR3 bases are TGTGCCAGCACTCCTACAGGGGGCGTGGGTGACTCGACCCCGGGTGGCTACACCTTC.

This clonotype occurred many times. As DNA, the CDR3 is TGTGCCAGCAGTTTTTTAGGAGGGGAGGATCAGCCCCAGCATTTT. Its protein is CASSFLGGEDQPQHF. This chain connects TRBV28 to TRBJ1-5, with a possible D match to TRBD1 (5 bases). Trimming took off 3 bases at V and 5 bases at J, with 14 bases between the two ends. The CDR3 runs 15 residues. Germline CDR1 reads MDHEN; CDR2 reads SYDVKM.

This clonotype was recorded at least ten times. The V gene is TRBV28, the J gene TRBJ2-5; tentative D call: TRBD2 (5 bases). This CDR3 is built from 11 residues. CDR1 and CDR2 from the germline V gene are MDHEN and SYDVKM. V gave up 6 bases and J gave up 5 bases, with 7 bases separating them. The CDR3 DNA reads TGTGCCAGCAGGTGGGAGGAGACCCAGTACTTC. Protein sequence: CASRWEETQYF.

In this sample, this clonotype turned up many times. This chain links TRBV25-1 with TRBJ2-7, with TRBD1 matching over 11 bases. Germline CDR1 reads MGHDK; CDR2 reads SYGVNS. CDR3 length: 15 residues. The V gene end was trimmed by 2 bases and the J gene end by 2 bases; junction bases not matched to a gene: 2. CDR3: CASSEPGQGAYEQYF. CDR3 sequence (DNA): TGTGCCAGCAGTGAACCGGGACAGGGGGCCTACGAGCAGTACTTC.

This clonotype was recorded many times. This sequence joins TRBV28 and TRBJ2-7; D remains unclear. The germline CDR1 and CDR2 sequences are MDHEN and SYDVKM. The CDR3 runs 13 residues. V was cut by 2 bases and J by 1 base, with 6 bases left in between. The CDR3 region has the DNA TGTGCCAGCAGTTTAGGGCCTTCCTACGAGCAGTACTTC. Translating gives CASSLGPSYEQYF.

This clonotype showed up many times. This chain uses TRBV11-2 with TRBJ2-3; 8 nucleotides align to TRBD2. Germline CDR1 reads SGHAT; CDR2 reads FQNNGV. Trimming removed 10 bases from V and 5 bases from J; junction bases left unmatched: 11. The CDR3 is made up of 14 amino acids. The CDR3 is CAIGNSGNVDTQYF. The DNA for the CDR3 is TGTGCCATCGGGAATAGCGGGAATGTAGATACGCAGTATTTT.

The chain joins TRBV4-1 to TRBJ2-7, with 10 bases that match TRBD2. The junction had 8 bases not matched to a gene; V was cut back by 3 bases and J by 3 bases. There are 16 residues in the CDR3. Germline assignment: CDR1 MGHRA and CDR2 YSYEKL. The CDR3 protein is CASSHSSGRDHYEQYF. Written as DNA, the CDR3 is TGCGCCAGCAGCCACTCAAGCGGGAGGGACCACTACGAGCAGTACTTC.

There are many counts of this clonotype. This sequence joins TRBV28 and TRBJ1-2, with D possibly being TRBD1 (6 bases). This CDR3 comprises 18 residues. Germline V lookup: CDR1 MDHEN, CDR2 SYDVKM. Trimming shortened V by 6 bases and J by 5 bases, and 28 bases separated the two germline ends. Here the CDR3 reads CASSHQIVRTALSYGYTF. CDR3 coding DNA: TGTGCCAGCAGCCACCAGATTGTCAGGACAGCCCTCAGTTATGGCTACACCTTC.

In this sample, this clonotype turned up many times. The chain joins TRBV28 to TRBJ1-1, with 8 bases identical to TRBD1. V was clipped by 7 bases and J by 1 base; unmatched bases: 8. CDR1 is MDHEN and CDR2 is SYDVKM in the germline V gene. The CDR3 is made up of 15 amino acids. The CDR3 loop reads CASKYLDRGNTEAFF. CDR3 nucleotide sequence: TGTGCCAGCAAATACCTAGACAGGGGGAACACTGAAGCTTTCTTT.

This clonotype has at least ten counts. The rearrangement joins TRBV7-9 to TRBJ2-7; D possibly corresponds to TRBD1 (6 bases). From germline, CDR1 is SEHNR and CDR2 FQNEAQ (reference sequence). The CDR3 contains 14 residues. Trimming left V 4 bases short and J 3 bases short, with 13 bases between. The CDR3 spells CASSSGHKDYEQYF. The CDR3 region has the DNA TGTGCCAGCAGCTCGGGACACAAGGACTACGAGCAGTACTTC.